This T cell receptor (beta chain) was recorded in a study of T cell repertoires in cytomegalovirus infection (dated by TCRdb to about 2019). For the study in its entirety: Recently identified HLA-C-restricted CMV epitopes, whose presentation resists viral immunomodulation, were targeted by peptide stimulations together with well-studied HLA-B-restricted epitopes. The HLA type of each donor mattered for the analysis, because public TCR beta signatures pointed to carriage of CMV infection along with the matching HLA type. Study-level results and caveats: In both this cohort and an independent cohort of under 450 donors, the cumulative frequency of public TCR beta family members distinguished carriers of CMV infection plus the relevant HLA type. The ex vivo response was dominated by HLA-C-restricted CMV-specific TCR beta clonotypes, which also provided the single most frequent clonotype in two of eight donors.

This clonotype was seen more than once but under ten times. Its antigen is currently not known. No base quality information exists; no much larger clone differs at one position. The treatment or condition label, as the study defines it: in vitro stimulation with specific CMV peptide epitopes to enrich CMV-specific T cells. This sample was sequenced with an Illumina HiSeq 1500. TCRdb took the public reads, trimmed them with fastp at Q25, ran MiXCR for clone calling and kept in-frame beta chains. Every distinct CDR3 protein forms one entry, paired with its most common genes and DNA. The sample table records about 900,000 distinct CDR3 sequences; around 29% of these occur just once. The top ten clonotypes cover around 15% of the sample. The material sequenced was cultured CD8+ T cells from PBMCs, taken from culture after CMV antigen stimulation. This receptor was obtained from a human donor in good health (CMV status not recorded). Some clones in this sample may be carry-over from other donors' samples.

The bases read TGTGCCAGCAGCAGGGACGCAGCGTACGAGCAGTACTTC. Translated, this is CASSRDAAYEQYF. Recombination linked TRBV6-5 to TRBJ2-7; the D call is possibly TRBD1 or TRBD2, each sharing 5 bases. The V and J ends are trimmed by 6 bases and 4 bases, leaving 13 bases between them. The CDR3 contains 13 residues, cysteine and phenylalanine counted. The DNA shown is the 39-base CDR3, in frame from base 1. CDR1 is given as MNHEY and CDR2 as SVGAGI, both from the germline V gene.